A single sample gave rise to the 9 T cell receptor beta chains below, sequenced in a study of blood T cell repertoires in COVID-19. Method: immunoSEQ multiplex PCR; TCRdb's copy keeps in-frame clones and lacks some. The table includes 180,000 or so clones, 80% detected once. Source material: PBMCs or T cells enriched from blood (not recorded which). These TCRs come from a man in his 60s who had been exposed to COVID-19.

The chain is built from TRBV7-9 and TRBJ1-6; D gene uncertain. This CDR3 has 16 residues. The V and J ends lost 1 base and 9 bases respectively, with 16 bases between them. CDR1 is SEHNR, CDR2 FQNEAQ, per germline (reference sequence). Written as DNA, the CDR3 is TGTGCCAGCAGCTTAGAAGGCCCGGGTACGGGTTCACCCCTCCACTTT. Translating gives CASSLEGPGTGSPLHF.

The chain links TRBV6-5 to TRBJ2-2; D possibly corresponds to TRBD1 (6 bases). CDR3 size: 13 residues. V was clipped by 8 bases and J by 1 base, with 8 bases between them. Looked up from germline, CDR1 is MNHEY and CDR2 is SVGAGI. The CDR3 region is CASWGRNTGELFF. In nucleotides, the CDR3 is TGTGCCAGCTGGGGGCGGAACACCGGGGAGCTGTTTTTT.

The chain has TRBV27 and TRBJ2-5, with 14 nucleotides matching TRBD2. V lost 7 bases, J lost 7 bases, and 8 bases stayed unmatched. Germline CDR1 reads MNHEY; CDR2 reads SMNVEV (reference sequence). The CDR3 length is 15 residues. For the CDR3, the DNA is TGTGCCAGCACTCCGGGGACTAGCGGGAGCGGGACCCAGTACTTC. Amino acid sequence: CASTPGTSGSGTQYF.

In its sample, this clone was seen a few times. CDR3 amino acids: CASSLYSLQGAPYEQYF. As DNA, the CDR3 is TGTGCCAGCAGTTTATACTCCTTACAGGGGGCCCCCTACGAGCAGTACTTC. This rearrangement joins TRBV27 to TRBJ2-7; 9 bases are shared with TRBD1. The CDR3 has 17 residues. V shed 1 base, J shed 2 bases, and the junction held 9 bases outside the gene matches. Germline V gene sequence: CDR1 MNHEY, CDR2 SMNVEV (reference sequence).

The chain recombines TRBV19 with TRBJ2-4; D is unresolved. V was trimmed by 5 bases and J by 6 bases, leaving 14 bases between them. CDR3 length: 14 amino acids. Germline assignment: CDR1 LNHDA and CDR2 SQIVND (reference sequence). For the CDR3, the DNA is TGTGCCAGTAGTCCTTTGTATGGCGGAAACATTCAGTACTTC. As protein: CASSPLYGGNIQYF.

The chain couples TRBV12-5 to TRBJ2-7; TRBD1 agrees at 8 bases. V shed 5 bases, J shed 5 bases, and the junction held 5 bases outside the gene matches. There are 13 residues in the CDR3. The germline gives CDR1 LGHNT, CDR2 FRNRAP. The CDR3 DNA follows: TGTGCTAGTGGTGGGGACAGGTTCAACGAGCAGTACTTC. Its protein product is CASGGDRFNEQYF.

The genes are TRBV5-1 and TRBJ2-3; maybe TRBD2 (5 bases). Germline V gene sequence: CDR1 SGHRS, CDR2 YFSETQ. V lost 4 bases and J lost 2, with 11 bases in between. The CDR3 is 14 residues long. The CDR3 region is CASSPGRDTDTQYF. The CDR3, as DNA: TGCGCCAGCAGCCCCGGCCGGGACACAGATACGCAGTATTTT. The full variable domain, rest sourced from reference TRBV5-1 and TRBJ2-3, is KAGVTQTPRYLIKTRGQQVTLSCSPISGHRSVSWYQQTPGQGLQFLFEYFSETQRNKGNFPGRFSGRQFSNSRSEMNVSTLELGDSALYLCASSPGRDTDTQYFGPGTRLTVL.

The chain combines TRBV5-1 with TRBJ2-5, with 11 bases lining up with TRBD2. The V segment lost 0 bases and the J segment 0 bases; nucleotides outside the gene matches: 4. From germline, CDR1 is SGHRS and CDR2 YFSETQ. There are 17 residues in the CDR3. CDR3 sequence (DNA): TGCGCCAGCAGCTTGGGGCTAGCGGGAGGCCACCAAGAGACCCAGTACTTC. Its protein is CASSLGLAGGHQETQYF.

Remarks on this clone: The junction shows a germline mismatch at one end, possibly a read error. This rearrangement joins TRBV6-1 to TRBJ2-1; 11 bases agree with TRBD2. Germline loops: CDR1 MNHNS, CDR2 SASEGT. The CDR3 contains 17 residues. CDR3 protein: CASREVPGLAAWNEQFF. DNA of the CDR3: TGTGCCAGCAGGGAAGTCCCGGGACTAGCGGCGTGGAATGAGCAGTTCTTC.